Each of the 20 T cell receptor beta chains below was sequenced from the same sample in a study of cytomegalovirus exposure and HLA in healthy donors. Using immunoSEQ multiplex PCR, the repertoire was profiled, and TCRdb retains in-frame clones only, with some absent. The sample shows more than 110,000 clones, 94% of them seen only once. The specimen was PBMCs. The receptors originated from a man younger than 35 in good health and CMV-seropositive.

The chain is built from TRBV14 and TRBJ1-3; no clear D. Trimming shortened V by 4 bases and J by 0 bases, and 10 bases separated the two germline ends. The CDR3 is made up of 15 amino acids. Germline-derived CDR1 and CDR2 are SGHDN and FVKESK. The CDR3 DNA is TGTGCCAGCAGCCTGACACTGTTCTCTGGAAACACCATATATTTT. Protein sequence: CASSLTLFSGNTIYF.

The CDR3 is CASIRQGDTEAFF. In DNA, the CDR3 is TGTGCCAGCATCAGACAGGGGGACACTGAAGCTTTCTTT. This rearrangement joins TRBV2 to TRBJ1-1; 9 bases align to TRBD1. The CDR3 is 13 amino acids. The V gene's germline CDR1 is SNHLY and CDR2 FYNNEI. After removal of 7 bases from V and 3 bases from J, the junction contained 3 bases not matched to a gene.

The CDR3 region has the DNA TGTGCCAGTAGTCCCGGGACCTACGAGCAGTACTTC. Protein product: CASSPGTYEQYF. J is TRBJ2-7 and V is TRBV19; D possibly corresponds to TRBD2 (5 bases). This CDR3 is 12 amino acids long. CDR1 is LNHDA, CDR2 SQIVND, per germline (reference sequence). V was pared by 5 bases and J by 2 bases, with 7 bases between.

The rearrangement links TRBV19 to TRBJ1-5; a possible D gene is TRBD1 (5 bases). Per the germline V gene, CDR1 is LNHDA and CDR2 is SQIVND (reference sequence). This CDR3 spans 17 amino acids. V lost 2 bases and J lost 0, with 14 bases in between. The CDR3 region has the DNA TGTGCCAGTAGTATAAGACAGTTACCTTATAGCAATCAGCCCCAGCATTTT. It codes for CASSIRQLPYSNQPQHF.

The chain joins TRBV18 to TRBJ1-3; D ambiguous. The CDR3 consists of 17 residues. V was cut by 4 bases and J by 1 base, with 17 bases left in between. Per the germline V gene, CDR1 is KGHSH and CDR2 is LQKENI. This CDR3 reads CASSLATVRSSGNTIYF. CDR3 bases: TGTGCCAGCTCACTTGCTACGGTCCGGAGTTCTGGAAACACCATATATTTT.

The chain joins TRBV10-3 to TRBJ1-4, with 7 bases fitting TRBD1. This CDR3 contains 16 residues. Unmatched junction bases numbered 6, after V lost 2 bases and J lost 3 bases. Germline lookup yields CDR1 ENHRY and CDR2 SYGVKD. The DNA for the CDR3 is TGTGCCATCAGTGAGCCCCCCGGGACAGCTAATGAAAAACTGTTTTTT. Translation: CAISEPPGTANEKLFF.

The gene calls are TRBV28 and TRBJ2-7; 7 nucleotides match TRBD2. The CDR3 extends over 15 amino acids. With 6 bases clipped from V and 2 bases from J, the junction kept 10 bases outside the gene matches. Per germline, CDR1 MDHEN and CDR2 SYDVKM. The CDR3 bases are TGTGCCAGCAGCTTGATTGGGAGGGCCGCCTACGAGCAGTACTTC. This encodes CASSLIGRAAYEQYF. Variable domain in full (rest from reference TRBV28 and TRBJ2-7): DVKVTQSSRYLVKRTGEKVFLECVQDMDHENMFWYRQDPGLGLRLIYFSYDVKMKEKGDIPEGYSVSREKKERFSLILESASTNQTSMYLCASSLIGRAAYEQYFGPGTRLTVT.

V is TRBV27 and J is TRBJ2-5, with 8 positions matching TRBD2. The CDR3 sequence is 13 residues long. The junction had 6 bases not matched to a gene; V was cut back by 5 bases and J by 7 bases. Germline CDR1 and CDR2: MNHEY and SMNVEV (reference sequence). The chain's CDR3 is CASSIRGLGTQYF. DNA for the CDR3: TGTGCCAGCAGTATCAGGGGACTAGGGACCCAGTACTTC.

CDR3 protein: CASSLPRTGRLANYGYTF. CDR3 DNA: TGTGCCAGCAGTTTGCCTCGGACAGGGCGCCTAGCTAACTATGGCTACACCTTC. The chain combines TRBV28 with TRBJ1-2; TRBD1 agrees at 8 bases. The CDR3 contains 18 residues. The J segment lost 0 bases and the V segment lost 3 bases, leaving 12 bases of the junction unmatched. Germline-derived CDR1 and CDR2 are MDHEN and SYDVKM.

This rearrangement joins TRBV5-6 to TRBJ2-3; D remains unclear. CDR3 length: 17 residues. Looked up from germline, CDR1 is SGHDT and CDR2 is YYEEEE. V gave up 3 bases and J gave up 0 bases, with 17 bases separating them. The CDR3: CASSSPQTPSSTDTQYF. The CDR3 DNA sequence: TGTGCCAGCAGCTCTCCCCAGACACCTTCTAGCACAGATACGCAGTATTTT.

J is TRBJ2-2 and V is TRBV6-4; 8 bases fit TRBD1. V shed 9 bases, J shed 1 base, and the junction held 7 bases outside the gene matches. The CDR3 runs to 15 residues. CDR1 and CDR2 from the germline V gene are MRHNA and SNTAGT. The CDR3 bases are TGTGCCAGGGAGCCGACAGGGGAGAACACCGGGGAGCTGTTTTTT. This encodes CAREPTGENTGELFF.

This clone was found once. The J gene is TRBJ2-3, the V gene TRBV5-6; no clear D. The CDR3 loop spans 15 amino acids. The V gene lost 3 bases and the J gene lost 2 bases, with 13 bases spanning the gap. From germline, CDR1 is SGHDT and CDR2 YYEEEE. The CDR3 coding sequence is TGTGCCAGCAGCTCATGGTCAGGTCCCACAGATACGCAGTATTTT. Translation: CASSSWSGPTDTQYF.

The chain recombines TRBV4-1 with TRBJ1-5, with TRBD1 matching over 7 bases. Germline CDR1 MGHRA, CDR2 YSYEKL. CDR3 length: 16 residues. With V trimmed by 3 bases and J by 2 bases, 7 bases remained unmatched. This CDR3 is CASSQTGFSGNQPQHF. Written as DNA, the CDR3 is TGCGCCAGCAGCCAGACAGGGTTTAGTGGCAATCAGCCCCAGCATTTT.

V gene TRBV15 combines with J gene TRBJ2-7, with TRBD2 matching over 7 bases. V trimming: 5 bases; J trimming: 3 bases; junction bases outside the gene matches: 10. Germline CDR1 and CDR2: LNHNV and YYDKDF (reference sequence). The CDR3 is 15 amino acids. DNA for the CDR3: TGTGCCACCAGCGGTTTTCGGGAGGAGAACTACGAGCAGTACTTC. Translating it yields CATSGFREENYEQYF.

The chain joins TRBV6-1 to TRBJ1-3; D is unclear. Trimming took off 7 bases at V and 2 bases at J, with 9 bases between the two ends. Germline CDR1 MNHNS, CDR2 SASEGT. The CDR3 loop spans 13 amino acids. The CDR3 here is CASKPSPGNTIYF. The CDR3 DNA sequence: TGTGCCAGCAAGCCTTCCCCTGGAAACACCATATATTTT.

The chain links TRBV29-1 to TRBJ2-7; D possibly corresponds to TRBD1 (6 bases). Per the germline V gene, CDR1 is SQVTM and CDR2 is ANQGSEA. The length of the CDR3 is 12 residues. V was trimmed by 4 bases and J by 1 base, leaving 8 bases between them. The CDR3 protein is CSVVDSSYEQYF. The CDR3 DNA reads TGCAGCGTTGTGGACAGTTCCTACGAGCAGTACTTC.

The V and J genes are TRBV28 and TRBJ1-2; 7 bases fit TRBD1. The CDR3 totals 15 residues. CDR1 MDHEN and CDR2 SYDVKM come from the germline V gene. Unmatched junction bases numbered 7, after V lost 3 bases and J lost 3 bases. CDR3 bases: TGTGCCAGCAGTTTGGAGAGGGGGCCCGACTATGGCTACACCTTC. It codes for CASSLERGPDYGYTF.

The chain links TRBV10-3 to TRBJ2-7; possible D gene TRBD2, 5 bases. V shed 2 bases and J shed 2 bases, with 16 bases lying between them. The CDR3 runs 16 residues. Germline loops: CDR1 ENHRY, CDR2 SYGVKD. CDR3 region: CAISETRILAPYEQYF. The CDR3 bases are TGTGCCATCAGTGAGACCCGTATCCTAGCTCCCTACGAGCAGTACTTC.

The chain links TRBV11-2 to TRBJ2-7; 9 bases map to TRBD2. CDR3 length: 15 amino acids. The germline V gene encodes CDR1 SGHAT and CDR2 FQNNGV. V was pared by 5 bases and J by 3 bases, with 8 bases of the junction left unmatched. CDR3 in DNA: TGTGCCAGCAGCCCCGGGGCTAGCGGGATCTACGAGCAGTACTTC. Encoded protein: CASSPGASGIYEQYF.

The chain uses TRBV5-4 and TRBJ2-1; TRBD2 agrees at 7 bases. Germline assignment: CDR1 SGHNT and CDR2 YYREEE (reference sequence). The CDR3 totals 15 residues. V was pared by 1 base and J by 4 bases, with 5 bases of the junction left unmatched. CDR3 coding DNA: TGTGCCAGCAGCTTGCAGCGGGGTACTTACAATGAGCAGTTCTTC. Translated, it gives CASSLQRGTYNEQFF.